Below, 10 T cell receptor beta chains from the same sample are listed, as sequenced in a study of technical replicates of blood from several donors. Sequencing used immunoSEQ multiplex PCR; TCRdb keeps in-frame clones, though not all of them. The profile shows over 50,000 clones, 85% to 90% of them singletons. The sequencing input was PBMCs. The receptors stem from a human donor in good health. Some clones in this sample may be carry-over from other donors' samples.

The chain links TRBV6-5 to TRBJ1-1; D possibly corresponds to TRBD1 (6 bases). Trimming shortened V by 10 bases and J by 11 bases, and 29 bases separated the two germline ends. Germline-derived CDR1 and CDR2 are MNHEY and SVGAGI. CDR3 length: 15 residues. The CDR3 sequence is CATRGQRQADEVAFF. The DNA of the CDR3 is TGTGCCACCAGAGGTCAAAGACAGGCCGATGAGGTGGCTTTCTTT.

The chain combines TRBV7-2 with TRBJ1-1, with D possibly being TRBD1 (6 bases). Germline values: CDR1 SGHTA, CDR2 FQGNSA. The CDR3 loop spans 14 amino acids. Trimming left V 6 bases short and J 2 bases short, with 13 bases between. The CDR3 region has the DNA TGTGCCAGCAGTATATGGGGGCCTAACACTGAAGCTTTCTTT. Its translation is CASSIWGPNTEAFF.

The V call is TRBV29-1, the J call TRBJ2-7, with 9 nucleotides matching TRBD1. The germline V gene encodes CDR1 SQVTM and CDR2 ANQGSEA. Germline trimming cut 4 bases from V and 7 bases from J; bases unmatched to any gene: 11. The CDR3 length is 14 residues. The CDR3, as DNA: TGCAGCGTTGTACCTCCACAGGGGGCAGGAGAGCAGTACTTC. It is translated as CSVVPPQGAGEQYF.

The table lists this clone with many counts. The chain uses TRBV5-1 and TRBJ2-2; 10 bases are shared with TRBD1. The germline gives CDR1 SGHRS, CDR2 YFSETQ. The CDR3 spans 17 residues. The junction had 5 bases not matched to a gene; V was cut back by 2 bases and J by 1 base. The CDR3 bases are TGCGCCAGCAGCTTCGTTCGGACAGGGGGGAACACCGGGGAGCTGTTTTTT. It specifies CASSFVRTGGNTGELFF.

CDR3 in amino acids: CASSISGFSQETQYF. The CDR3 nucleotides are TGTGCCAGTAGTATAAGCGGGTTTAGCCAAGAGACCCAGTACTTC. The chain uses TRBV19 and TRBJ2-5; a weak D match, TRBD2 (6 bases). The germline V gene has CDR1 LNHDA and CDR2 SQIVND (reference sequence). V was clipped by 2 bases and J by 1 base, with 11 bases between them. The CDR3 runs to 15 residues. The complete variable domain, with remaining parts taken from reference TRBV19 and TRBJ2-5, reads DGGITQSPKYLFRKEGQNVTLSCEQNLNHDAMYWYRQDPGQGLRLIYYSQIVNDFQKGDIAEGYSVSREKKESFPLTVTSAQKNPTAFYLCASSISGFSQETQYFGPGTRLLVL.

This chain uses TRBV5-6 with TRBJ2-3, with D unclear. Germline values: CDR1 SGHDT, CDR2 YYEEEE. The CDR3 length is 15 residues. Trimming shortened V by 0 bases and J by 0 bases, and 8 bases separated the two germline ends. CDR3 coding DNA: TGTGCCAGCAGCTTGGCAGTTTTAAGCACAGATACGCAGTATTTT. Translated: CASSLAVLSTDTQYF. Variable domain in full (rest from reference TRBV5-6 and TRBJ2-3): DAGVTQSPTHLIKTRGQQVTLRCSPKSGHDTVSWYQQALGQGPQFIFQYYEEEERQRGNFPDRFSGHQFPNYSSELNVNALLLGDSALYLCASSLAVLSTDTQYFGPGTRLTVL.

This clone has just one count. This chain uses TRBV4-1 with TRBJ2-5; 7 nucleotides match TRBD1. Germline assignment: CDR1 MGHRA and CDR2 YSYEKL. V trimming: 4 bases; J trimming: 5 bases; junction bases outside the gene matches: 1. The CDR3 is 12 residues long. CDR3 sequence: CASSLRGETQYF. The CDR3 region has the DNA TGCGCCAGCAGCCTCAGGGGGGAGACCCAGTACTTC.

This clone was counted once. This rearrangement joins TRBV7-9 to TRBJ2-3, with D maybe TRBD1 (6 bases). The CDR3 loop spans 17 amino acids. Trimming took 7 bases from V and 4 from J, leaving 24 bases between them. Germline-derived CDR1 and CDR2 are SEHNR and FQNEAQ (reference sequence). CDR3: CASTTWAGETHPDTQYF. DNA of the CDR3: TGTGCCAGCACCACGTGGGCAGGGGAAACGCACCCAGATACGCAGTATTTT.

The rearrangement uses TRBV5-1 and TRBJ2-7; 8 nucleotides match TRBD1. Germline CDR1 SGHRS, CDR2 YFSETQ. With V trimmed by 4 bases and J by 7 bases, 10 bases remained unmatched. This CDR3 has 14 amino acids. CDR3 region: CASSQGQGPQEQYF. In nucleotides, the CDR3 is TGCGCCAGCAGCCAAGGACAGGGCCCGCAGGAGCAGTACTTC.

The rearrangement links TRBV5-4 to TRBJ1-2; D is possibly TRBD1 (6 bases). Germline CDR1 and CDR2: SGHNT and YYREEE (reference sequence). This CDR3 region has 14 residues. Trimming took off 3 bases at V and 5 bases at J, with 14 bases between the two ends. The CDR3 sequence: CASSSEQGWYGYTF. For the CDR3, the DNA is TGTGCCAGCAGCTCAGAACAGGGATGGTATGGCTACACCTTC.